The 19 T cell receptor beta chains below come from one sample, sequenced in a study of blood T cell repertoires in COVID-19. Produced via immunoSEQ multiplex PCR; TCRdb's table is partial and in-frame only. This table has 120,000 or so clones, about 80% appearing once. Sequenced: peripheral blood. Every receptor here comes from a woman in her forties or fifties with acute or convalescent COVID-19.

The chain recombines TRBV3-1 (or the pseudogene TRBV3-2) with TRBJ1-1, with a tentative D call TRBD1 (6 bases). CDR1 is LGHDT, CDR2 YNNKEL, per germline (reference sequence). This CDR3 comprises 13 residues. Trimming shortened V by 7 bases and J by 4 bases, and 13 bases separated the two germline ends. Written as DNA, the CDR3 is TGTGCCAGCAACGGGGGGCATAGCACTGAAGCTTTCTTT. Translating gives CASNGGHSTEAFF.

The V call is TRBV29-1, the J call TRBJ1-2, with D possibly being TRBD1 (6 bases). Trimming shortened V by 4 bases and J by 8 bases, and 8 bases separated the two germline ends. The germline V gene has CDR1 SQVTM and CDR2 ANQGSEA. The CDR3 has 10 residues. CDR3 nucleotide sequence: TGCAGCGTTGGGGGGCTGGGCTACACCTTC. This translates into CSVGGLGYTF.

The gene calls are TRBV4-2 and TRBJ1-5; a weak D match, TRBD1 (6 bases). Germline-derived CDR1 and CDR2 are LGHNA and YNFKEQ. The germline V and J ends were trimmed by 3 bases and 0 bases, with 9 bases remaining between them. The length of the CDR3 is 15 residues. The DNA of the CDR3 is TGTGCCAGCAGCCAGAGGACAGATAGCAATCAGCCCCAGCATTTT. As protein: CASSQRTDSNQPQHF.

This rearrangement joins TRBV3-1 (or the pseudogene TRBV3-2) to TRBJ2-3; TRBD2 matches 11 bases. The CDR3 length is 17 residues. Looked up from germline, CDR1 is LGHDT and CDR2 is YNNKEL (reference sequence). The junction had 3 bases not matched to a gene; V was cut back by 1 base and J by 0 bases. CDR3 bases: TGTGCCAGCAGCCAAGCGGGACTAGCGGCAAGCACAGATACGCAGTATTTT. This codes for CASSQAGLAASTDTQYF.

The rearrangement uses TRBV27 and TRBJ2-3, with 8 bases identical to TRBD1. This CDR3 spans 19 amino acids. Germline V CDR1 and CDR2: MNHEY, SMNVEV (reference sequence). J was trimmed by 1 base and V by 0 bases; bases with no gene match: 12. In nucleotides, the CDR3 is TGTGCCAGCAGTTTATCGTCCCCGGGACAGGCGCCCCGCACAGATACGCAGTATTTT. This codes for CASSLSSPGQAPRTDTQYF.

The rearrangement joins TRBV30 to TRBJ2-6, with D possibly being TRBD1 (6 bases). Between the trimmed V and J ends, which lost 0 bases and 2 bases, there was a span of 8 bases. This CDR3 region has 15 residues. Germline values: CDR1 GTSNPN, CDR2 SVGIG (reference sequence). The CDR3 spells CAWSVAGAGANVLTF. The CDR3 region has the DNA TGTGCCTGGAGTGTAGCAGGGGCTGGGGCCAACGTCCTGACTTTC.

This rearrangement joins TRBV2 to TRBJ1-2; tentative D call: TRBD1 (6 bases). The CDR3 covers 17 residues. The V gene's germline CDR1 is SNHLY and CDR2 FYNNEI. Trimming took off 2 bases at V and 0 bases at J, with 16 bases between the two ends. For the CDR3, the DNA is TGTGCCAGCAGTGAATTCGGTGGGGGCAGGACTAACTATGGCTACACCTTC. Translating it yields CASSEFGGGRTNYGYTF.

The chain links TRBV19 to TRBJ1-2, with 9 bases identical to TRBD1. Germline loops: CDR1 LNHDA, CDR2 SQIVND (reference sequence). CDR3 length: 13 amino acids. The junction had 6 bases not matched to a gene; V was cut back by 5 bases and J by 8 bases. The DNA for the CDR3 is TGTGCCAGTAGTCCCCGGACAGGGGACGGCTACACCTTC. This encodes CASSPRTGDGYTF.

The V gene is TRBV4-1, the J gene TRBJ1-1; D ambiguous. This CDR3 comprises 16 residues. Germline V lookup: CDR1 MGHRA, CDR2 YSYEKL. Trimming pared 5 bases from V and 4 bases from J, leaving 20 bases between. CDR3 coding DNA: TGCGCCAGCAGCACCAGAGATATGTTAGCGGTCACTGAAGCTTTCTTT. Translation: CASSTRDMLAVTEAFF.

A few counts support this clone. This sequence joins TRBV10-3 and TRBJ1-1; no reliable D call. The CDR3 totals 13 residues. The V gene lost 4 bases and the J gene lost 0 bases, with 6 bases spanning the gap. Germline V lookup: CDR1 ENHRY, CDR2 SYGVKD. The CDR3 spells CAISGDLNTEAFF. CDR3 nucleotides: TGTGCCATCAGTGGAGACTTGAACACTGAAGCTTTCTTT.

This clone was seen more than once but under ten times. This sequence joins TRBV19 and TRBJ1-2; D is possibly TRBD1 (6 bases). The CDR3 runs to 14 residues. Germline CDR1 and CDR2: LNHDA and SQIVND (reference sequence). The V end lost 4 bases, the J end lost 4 bases, and 13 bases lay between the germline ends. This CDR3 reads CASSTTGFGYGYTF. Written as DNA, the CDR3 is TGTGCCAGTAGTACGACAGGTTTTGGCTATGGCTACACCTTC. Looking up the rest from reference TRBV19 and TRBJ1-2 gives the full variable domain: DGGITQSPKYLFRKEGQNVTLSCEQNLNHDAMYWYRQDPGQGLRLIYYSQIVNDFQKGDIAEGYSVSREKKESFPLTVTSAQKNPTAFYLCASSTTGFGYGYTFGSGTRLTVV.

This CDR3 is CASSHPPGELFF. CDR3 in DNA: TGTGCCAGCAGCCATCCCCCCGGGGAGCTGTTTTTT. The chain couples TRBV7-3 to TRBJ2-2; no clear D gene. CDR3 length: 12 amino acids. Deletions cut 5 bases from V and 6 bases from J, with 7 bases between. Germline assignment: CDR1 SGHTA and CDR2 FQGTGA.

The CDR3 reads CASSEPAGTNEKLFF. The CDR3 region has the DNA TGTGCCAGCAGTGAACCGGCGGGGACTAATGAAAAACTGTTTTTT. The chain combines TRBV6-1 with TRBJ1-4; D not resolved. Trimming cost V 2 bases and J 2 bases, with 9 bases left between them. Germline V gives CDR1 MNHNS, CDR2 SASEGT. The length of the CDR3 is 15 residues.

This clone was detected only a few times. This chain connects TRBV19 to TRBJ1-5, with TRBD1 identical over 8 bases. CDR1 is LNHDA and CDR2 is SQIVND in the germline V gene (reference sequence). The CDR3 totals 17 residues. The ends lost 7 bases at V and 6 bases at J; junction bases unmatched: 17. The CDR3 DNA reads TGTGCCAGTACCCCCCTCAGCGGACAGGGAAGGAGTCAGCCCCAGCATTTT. Residues: CASTPLSGQGRSQPQHF. Drawing the rest from reference TRBV19 and TRBJ1-5, the complete variable domain is DGGITQSPKYLFRKEGQNVTLSCEQNLNHDAMYWYRQDPGQGLRLIYYSQIVNDFQKGDIAEGYSVSREKKESFPLTVTSAQKNPTAFYLCASTPLSGQGRSQPQHFGDGTRLSIL.

V usage is TRBV11-2 and J usage is TRBJ2-7; D unclear. This CDR3 comprises 11 residues. Per germline, CDR1 SGHAT and CDR2 FQNNGV. Trimming pared 5 bases from V and 7 bases from J, leaving 9 bases between. In nucleotides, the CDR3 is TGTGCCAGCAGCCCTCAGATAGAGCAGTACTTC. It is translated as CASSPQIEQYF.

This clone was picked up one time. V gene TRBV19 combines with J gene TRBJ2-5; possibly TRBD1 for D (6 bases). This CDR3 spans 14 amino acids. Trimming took off 5 bases at V and 4 bases at J, with 14 bases between the two ends. Germline V gene lookup returns CDR1 LNHDA and CDR2 SQIVND (reference sequence). CDR3 DNA sequence: TGTGCCAGTAGTGTACAGGGATTTCTAGAGACCCAGTACTTC. It codes for CASSVQGFLETQYF.

V and J are TRBV9 and TRBJ2-1, with 9 bases aligning to TRBD2. Germline V CDR1 and CDR2: SGDLS, YYNGEE. CDR3 length: 16 residues. V shed 4 bases, J shed 7 bases, and the junction held 12 bases outside the gene matches. The CDR3 is CASSPLAGLIGNEQFF. The CDR3 coding sequence is TGTGCCAGCAGCCCGCTAGCGGGGCTTATCGGGAATGAGCAGTTCTTC.

The V and J genes are TRBV24-1 and TRBJ2-3, with 11 bases identical to TRBD1. Germline V gives CDR1 KGHDR, CDR2 SFDVKD. The junction had 8 bases not matched to a gene; V was cut back by 7 bases and J by 3 bases. The CDR3 extends over 16 amino acids. The CDR3 here is CATSPWGQGETDTQYF. CDR3 bases: TGTGCCACCAGCCCTTGGGGACAGGGGGAAACAGATACGCAGTATTTT.

The V call is TRBV7-2, the J call TRBJ1-2; 9 bases align to TRBD1. Trimming cost V 4 bases and J 7 bases; bases outside gene matches: 4. Germline values: CDR1 SGHTA, CDR2 FQGNSA. The CDR3 is 13 residues long. This CDR3 reads CASSYQTGGGYTF. In nucleotides, the CDR3 is TGTGCCAGCAGCTACCAGACAGGGGGTGGCTACACCTTC. Variable domain in full (rest from reference TRBV7-2 and TRBJ1-2): GAGVSQSPSNKVTEKGKDVELRCDPISGHTALYWYRQSLGQGLEFLIYFQGNSAPDKSGLPSDRFSAERTGGSVSTLTIQRTQQEDSAVYLCASSYQTGGGYTFGSGTRLTVV.